Below, 9 T cell receptor beta chains from the same sample are listed, as sequenced in a study of PD-1 blockade in mismatch repair-deficient tumors. This table comes from immunoSEQ multiplex PCR, and its TCRdb copy is limited to in-frame clones, with some not included. The sample yields about 25,000 clones, approximately 84% seen once. This specimen consisted of PBMCs, obtained before pembrolizumab treatment. The receptors shown here come from an adult with mismatch repair-deficient cancer.

The chain has TRBV29-1 and TRBJ2-1, with 8 bases that match TRBD1. V lost 1 base to trimming and J lost 5 bases; unmatched junction nucleotides: 7. Per the germline V gene, CDR1 is SQVTM and CDR2 is ANQGSEA. This CDR3 has 15 residues. CDR3 DNA: TGCAGCGTTGAAGGTGGACAGGGCGTCCACAATGAGCAGTTCTTC. This gives the protein CSVEGGQGVHNEQFF.

The chain has TRBV7-2 and TRBJ2-5; TRBD1 agrees at 7 bases. Germline-derived CDR1 and CDR2 are SGHTA and FQGNSA. J gave up 4 bases and V 2 bases, and 4 bases lay outside the gene matches. The CDR3 length is 14 residues. The CDR3: CASSLYRGGETQYF. The CDR3 DNA reads TGTGCCAGCAGCTTATACAGGGGCGGAGAGACCCAGTACTTC.

The chain is built from TRBV28 and TRBJ2-2, with D possibly matching TRBD1 (6 bases). The CDR3 covers 17 residues. CDR1 and CDR2 (germline): MDHEN, SYDVKM. Trimming removed 0 bases from V and 6 bases from J, with 17 bases in between. CDR3: CASSLWGLEQGPGELFF. In DNA form, the CDR3 reads TGTGCCAGCAGTTTATGGGGTTTGGAACAGGGCCCCGGGGAGCTGTTTTTT.

The gene calls are TRBV5-5 and TRBJ2-3; perhaps TRBD2 as D (6 bases). Germline assignment: CDR1 SGHKS and CDR2 YYEKEE (reference sequence). This CDR3 is 17 amino acids long. V lost 6 bases and J 1 base, leaving 21 bases between the germline ends. The CDR3 is CASTVAEAAYGTDTQYF. In nucleotides, the CDR3 is TGTGCCAGCACGGTAGCGGAAGCAGCTTACGGCACAGATACGCAGTATTTT. Based on the CDR3 plus reference TRBV5-5 and TRBJ2-3, the full variable domain is DAGVTQSPTHLIKTRGQQVTLRCSPISGHKSVSWYQQVLGQGPQFIFQYYEKEERGRGNFPDRFSARQFPNYSSELNVNALLLGDSALYLCASTVAEAAYGTDTQYFGPGTRLTVL.

V is TRBV28 and J is TRBJ1-2; D not resolved. Germline V gene sequence: CDR1 MDHEN, CDR2 SYDVKM. V was cut by 5 bases and J by 0 bases, with 4 bases left in between. This CDR3 comprises 12 residues. The CDR3 DNA reads as TGTGCCAGCAGTCCGGCTAACTATGGCTACACCTTC. It yields the protein CASSPANYGYTF.

The chain couples TRBV7-3 to TRBJ1-1; D perhaps matches TRBD1 (6 bases). Germline V CDR1 and CDR2: SGHTA, FQGTGA. The CDR3 loop spans 13 amino acids. Trimming left V 4 bases short and J 7 bases short, with 13 bases between. As DNA, the CDR3 is TGTGCCAGCAGCTCGGGGGGGGCACTTGAAGCTTTCTTT. Its translation: CASSSGGALEAFF.

In its sample, this clone was seen a few times. DNA of the CDR3: TGTGCCAGCAGCGTAGGGGCTCTAGGAGGCTACGAGCAGTACTTC. It specifies CASSVGALGGYEQYF. The chain is built from TRBV9 and TRBJ2-7; D might be TRBD2 (5 bases). The CDR3 has 15 amino acids. V lost 0 bases and J 3 bases, leaving 13 bases between the germline ends. Germline loops: CDR1 SGDLS, CDR2 YYNGEE. Filled out from reference TRBV9 and TRBJ2-7, the complete variable domain reads DSGVTQTPKHLITATGQRVTLRCSPRSGDLSVYWYQQSLDQGLQFLIQYYNGEERAKGNILERFSAQQFPDLHSELNLSSLELGDSALYFCASSVGALGGYEQYFGPGTRLTVT.

The chain links TRBV2 to TRBJ1-1, with D tentatively TRBD1 (5 bases). Germline CDR1 is SNHLY and CDR2 is FYNNEI. Trimming took off 6 bases at V and 0 bases at J, with 17 bases between the two ends. CDR3 length: 16 amino acids. CDR3 in amino acids: CASRVMRDAVNTEAFF. CDR3 bases: TGTGCCAGCAGAGTTATGCGGGACGCGGTGAACACTGAAGCTTTCTTT. Based on the CDR3 plus reference TRBV2 and TRBJ1-1, the full variable domain is EPEVTQTPSHQVTQMGQEVILRCVPISNHLYFYWYRQILGQKVEFLVSFYNNEISEKSEIFDDQFSVERPDGSNFTLKIRSTKLEDSAMYFCASRVMRDAVNTEAFFGQGTRLTVV.

V is TRBV7-3 and J is TRBJ2-3, with TRBD1 matching 7 bases. CDR3 length equals 16 residues. V gave up 5 bases and J gave up 2 bases; unmatched junction bases: 10. The germline V gene has CDR1 SGHTA and CDR2 FQGTGA. The CDR3 region has the DNA TGTGCCAGCAGCCAAAACGCCGGGACAGCCACAGATACGCAGTATTTT. The encoded protein is CASSQNAGTATDTQYF.